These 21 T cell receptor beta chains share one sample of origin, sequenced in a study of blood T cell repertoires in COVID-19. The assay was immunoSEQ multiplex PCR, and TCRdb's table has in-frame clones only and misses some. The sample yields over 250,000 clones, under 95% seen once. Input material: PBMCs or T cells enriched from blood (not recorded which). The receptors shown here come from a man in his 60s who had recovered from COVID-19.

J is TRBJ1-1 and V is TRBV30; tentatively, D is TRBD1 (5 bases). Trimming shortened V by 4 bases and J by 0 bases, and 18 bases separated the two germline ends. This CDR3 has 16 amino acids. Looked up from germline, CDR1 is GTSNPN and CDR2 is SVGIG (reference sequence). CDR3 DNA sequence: TGTGCCTGGACCCCTACCCAGACAGCAATGAACACTGAAGCTTTCTTT. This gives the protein CAWTPTQTAMNTEAFF.

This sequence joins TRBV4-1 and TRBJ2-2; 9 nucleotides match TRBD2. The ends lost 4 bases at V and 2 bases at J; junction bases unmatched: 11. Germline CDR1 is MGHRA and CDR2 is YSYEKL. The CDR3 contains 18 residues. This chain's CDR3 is CASSRNTGGRANTGELFF. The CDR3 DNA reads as TGCGCCAGCAGCCGGAACACGGGCGGGAGGGCCAACACCGGGGAGCTGTTTTTT.

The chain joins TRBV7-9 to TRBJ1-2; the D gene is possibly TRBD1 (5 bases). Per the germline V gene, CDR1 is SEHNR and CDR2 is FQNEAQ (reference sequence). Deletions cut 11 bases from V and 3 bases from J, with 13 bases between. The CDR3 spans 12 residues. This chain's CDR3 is CAPGGIYYGYTF. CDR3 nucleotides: TGTGCCCCCGGGGGGATTTACTATGGCTACACCTTC.

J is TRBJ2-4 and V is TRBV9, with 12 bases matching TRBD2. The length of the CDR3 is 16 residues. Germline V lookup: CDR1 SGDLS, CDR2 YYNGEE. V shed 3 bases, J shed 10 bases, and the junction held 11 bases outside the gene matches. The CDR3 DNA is TGTGCCAGCAGCGATAGGACTAGCGGGGACTTTAATATTCAGTACTTC. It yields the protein CASSDRTSGDFNIQYF.

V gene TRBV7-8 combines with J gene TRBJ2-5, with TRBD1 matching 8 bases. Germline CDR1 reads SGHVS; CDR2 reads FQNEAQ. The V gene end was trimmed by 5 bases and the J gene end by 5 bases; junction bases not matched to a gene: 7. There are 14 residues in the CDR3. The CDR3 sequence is CASSRETGGETQYF. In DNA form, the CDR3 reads TGTGCCAGCAGCAGAGAAACAGGGGGGGAGACCCAGTACTTC.

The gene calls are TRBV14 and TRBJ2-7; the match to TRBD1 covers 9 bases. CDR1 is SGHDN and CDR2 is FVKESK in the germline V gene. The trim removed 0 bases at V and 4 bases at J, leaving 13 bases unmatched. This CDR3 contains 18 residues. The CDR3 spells CASSQDLFQSGTGYEQYF. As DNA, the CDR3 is TGTGCCAGCAGCCAAGATCTATTTCAATCCGGGACAGGGTACGAGCAGTACTTC. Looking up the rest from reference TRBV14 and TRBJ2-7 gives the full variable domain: EAGVTQFPSHSVIEKGQTVTLRCDPISGHDNLYWYRRVMGKEIKFLLHFVKESKQDESGMPNNRFLAERTGGTYSTLKVQPAELEDSGVYFCASSQDLFQSGTGYEQYFGPGTRLTVT.

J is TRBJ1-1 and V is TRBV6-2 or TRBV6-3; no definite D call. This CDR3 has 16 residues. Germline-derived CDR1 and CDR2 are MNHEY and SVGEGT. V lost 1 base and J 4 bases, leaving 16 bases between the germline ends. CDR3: CASSYLPGELATEAFF. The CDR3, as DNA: TGTGCCAGCAGTTACTTGCCCGGAGAATTGGCCACTGAAGCTTTCTTT.

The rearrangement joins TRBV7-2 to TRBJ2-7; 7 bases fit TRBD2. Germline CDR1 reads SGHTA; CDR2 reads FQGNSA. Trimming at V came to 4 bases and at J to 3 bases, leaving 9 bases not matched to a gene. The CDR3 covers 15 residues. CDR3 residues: CASSSRGEVNYEQYF. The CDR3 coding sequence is TGTGCCAGCAGCTCCCGGGGGGAAGTCAACTACGAGCAGTACTTC. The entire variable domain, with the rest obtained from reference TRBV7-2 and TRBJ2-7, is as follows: GAGVSQSPSNKVTEKGKDVELRCDPISGHTALYWYRQSLGQGLEFLIYFQGNSAPDKSGLPSDRFSAERTGGSVSTLTIQRTQQEDSAVYLCASSSRGEVNYEQYFGPGTRLTVT.

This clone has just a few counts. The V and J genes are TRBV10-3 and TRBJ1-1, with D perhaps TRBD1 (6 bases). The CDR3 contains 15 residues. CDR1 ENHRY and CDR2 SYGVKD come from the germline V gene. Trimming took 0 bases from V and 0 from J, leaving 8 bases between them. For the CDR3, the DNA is TGTGCCATCAGTGAGTCTCCAGGGGTGAACACTGAAGCTTTCTTT. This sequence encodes CAISESPGVNTEAFF.

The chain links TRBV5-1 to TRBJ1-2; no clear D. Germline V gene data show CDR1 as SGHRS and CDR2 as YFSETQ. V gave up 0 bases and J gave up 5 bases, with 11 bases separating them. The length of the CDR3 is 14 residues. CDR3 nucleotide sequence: TGCGCCAGCAGCTTGGTTGGCAAGACTTATGGCTACACCTTC. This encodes CASSLVGKTYGYTF. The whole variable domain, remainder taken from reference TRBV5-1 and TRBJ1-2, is KAGVTQTPRYLIKTRGQQVTLSCSPISGHRSVSWYQQTPGQGLQFLFEYFSETQRNKGNFPGRFSGRQFSNSRSEMNVSTLELGDSALYLCASSLVGKTYGYTFGSGTRLTVV.

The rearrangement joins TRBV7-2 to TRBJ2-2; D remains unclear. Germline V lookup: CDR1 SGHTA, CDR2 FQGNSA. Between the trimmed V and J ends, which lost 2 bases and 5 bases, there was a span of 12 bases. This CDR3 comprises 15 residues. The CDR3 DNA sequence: TGTGCCAGCAGCTTAAGTGTAGCCGGGACCGGGGAGCTGTTTTTT. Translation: CASSLSVAGTGELFF.

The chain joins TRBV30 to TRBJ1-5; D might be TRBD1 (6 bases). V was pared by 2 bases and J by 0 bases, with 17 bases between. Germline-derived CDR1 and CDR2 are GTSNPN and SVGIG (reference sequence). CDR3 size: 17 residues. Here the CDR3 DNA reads TGTGCCTGGAGTTCCGATCGGACAGATTATAGCAATCAGCCCCAGCATTTT. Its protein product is CAWSSDRTDYSNQPQHF.

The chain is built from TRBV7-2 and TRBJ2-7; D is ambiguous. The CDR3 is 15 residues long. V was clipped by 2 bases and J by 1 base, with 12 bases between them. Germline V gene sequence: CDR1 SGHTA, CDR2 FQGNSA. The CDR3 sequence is CASSLPIRTSYEQYF. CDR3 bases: TGTGCCAGCAGCTTACCCATTCGAACTTCCTACGAGCAGTACTTC.

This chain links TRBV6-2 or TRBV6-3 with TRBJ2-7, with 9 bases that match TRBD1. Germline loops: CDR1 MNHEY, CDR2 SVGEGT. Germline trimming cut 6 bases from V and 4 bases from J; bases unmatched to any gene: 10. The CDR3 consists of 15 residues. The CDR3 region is CASRPPGTGLYEQYF. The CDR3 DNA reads TGTGCCAGCAGACCTCCCGGGACAGGGTTGTACGAGCAGTACTTC.

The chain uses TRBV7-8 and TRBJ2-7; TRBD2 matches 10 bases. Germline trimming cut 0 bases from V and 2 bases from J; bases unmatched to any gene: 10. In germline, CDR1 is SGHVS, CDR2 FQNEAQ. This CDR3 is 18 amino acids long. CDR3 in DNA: TGTGCCAGCAGCTTAGCGCTGGGACTAGCGTATCCGACCTACGAGCAGTACTTC. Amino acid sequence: CASSLALGLAYPTYEQYF.

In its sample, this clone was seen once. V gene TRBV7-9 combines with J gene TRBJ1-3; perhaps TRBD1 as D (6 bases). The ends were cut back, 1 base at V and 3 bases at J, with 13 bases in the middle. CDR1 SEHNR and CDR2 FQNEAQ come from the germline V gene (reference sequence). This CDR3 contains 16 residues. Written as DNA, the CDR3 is TGTGCCAGCAGCTTAGTCTCTGCAGGGGTTGGAAACACCATATATTTT. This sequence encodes CASSLVSAGVGNTIYF. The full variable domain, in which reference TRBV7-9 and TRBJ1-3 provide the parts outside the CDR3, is DTGVSQNPRHKITKRGQNVTFRCDPISEHNRLYWYRQTLGQGPEFLTYFQNEAQLEKSRLLSDRFSAERPKGSFSTLEIQRTEQGDSAMYLCASSLVSAGVGNTIYFGEGSWLTVV.

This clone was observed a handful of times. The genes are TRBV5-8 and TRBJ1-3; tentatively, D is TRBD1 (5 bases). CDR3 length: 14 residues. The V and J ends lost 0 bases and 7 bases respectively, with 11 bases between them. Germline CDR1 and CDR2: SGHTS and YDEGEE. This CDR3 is CASSLVTPGNTIYF. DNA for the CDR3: TGTGCCAGCAGCTTGGTGACACCAGGGAACACCATATATTTT. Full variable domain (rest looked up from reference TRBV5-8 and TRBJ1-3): EAGVTQSPTHLIKTRGQQATLRCSPISGHTSVYWYQQALGLGLQFLLWYDEGEERNRGNFPPRFSGRQFPNYSSELNVNALELEDSALYLCASSLVTPGNTIYFGEGSWLTVV.

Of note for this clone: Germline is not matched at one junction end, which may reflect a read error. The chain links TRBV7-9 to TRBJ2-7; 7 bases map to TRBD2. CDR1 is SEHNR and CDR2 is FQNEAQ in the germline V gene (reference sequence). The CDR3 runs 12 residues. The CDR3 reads CASSLDRGVGNF. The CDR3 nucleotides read TGTGCCAGCAGCTTAGATCGGGGGGTTGGGAACTTC.

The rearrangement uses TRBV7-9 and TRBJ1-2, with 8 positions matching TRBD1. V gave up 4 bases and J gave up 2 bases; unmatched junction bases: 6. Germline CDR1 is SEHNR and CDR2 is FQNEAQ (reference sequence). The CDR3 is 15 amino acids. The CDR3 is CASSSPRDRNYGYTF. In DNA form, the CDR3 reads TGTGCCAGCAGCTCACCTCGGGACAGGAACTATGGCTACACCTTC.

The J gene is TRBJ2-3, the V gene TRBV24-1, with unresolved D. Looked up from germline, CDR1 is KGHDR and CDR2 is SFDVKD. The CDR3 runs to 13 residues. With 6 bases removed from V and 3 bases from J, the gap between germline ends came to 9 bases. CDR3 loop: CATSRAPTDTQYF. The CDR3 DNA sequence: TGTGCCACCAGTCGAGCGCCTACAGATACGCAGTATTTT.

For the CDR3, the DNA is TGTGCCAGCAGCGACCCTCTAGCGGGGGGTGATCAAGAGACCCAGTACTTC. Its protein product is CASSDPLAGGDQETQYF. The rearrangement joins TRBV9 to TRBJ2-5; 11 nucleotides match TRBD2. Germline V gene sequence: CDR1 SGDLS, CDR2 YYNGEE. V lost 3 bases and J lost 2; bases outside the gene matches: 9. The CDR3 runs 17 residues.